This TCR beta chain was obtained from a study of cytomegalovirus exposure and HLA in healthy donors. Findings of the study overall: Later genetic work tied a missense DCLRE1C variant to beta-chain V and J trimming. Presence/absence analyses supposed approximately even sequencing depth among donors.

As to this clone: Its matching antigen is unknown.

The CDR3 runs 14 residues. Germline loops: CDR1 SQVTM, CDR2 ANQGSEA. Trimming took 6 bases from V and 2 from J; bases not matched to a gene: 8. The PCR ran on 60 Vbeta and 13 Jbeta primers. Sequencing used immunoSEQ multiplex PCR; TCRdb keeps in-frame clones, though not all of them. The repertoire holds some 40,000 clones, with 74% as singletons. Regarding donors, all were healthy bone marrow donors. The chain employs TRBV29-1 and TRBJ2-7, with 9 bases that match TRBD1. This receptor was identified in a man aged 30 to 45 in good health and CMV-seronegative. The specimen was PBMCs. The CDR3 DNA reads TGCAGCGTCATGACAGGGGGGGCGCCCTACGAGCAGTACTTC. Its translation: CSVMTGGAPYEQYF.